The entry below gives a single TCR beta chain sequence along with its context. This sample was taken from a study of shared clonotypes between healthy human individuals. V trimming: 4 bases; J trimming: 4 bases; junction bases outside the gene matches: 5. The CDR3 consists of 15 residues. Looked up from germline, CDR1 is SGHRS and CDR2 is YFSETQ. Only in-frame clones appear in the TCRdb table, and some are missing; sequencing was by immunoSEQ multiplex PCR. Here the sample spans 1,400,000 or so clones, approximately 98.5% being singletons. The chain employs TRBV5-1 and TRBJ2-5; 12 nucleotides line up with TRBD1. This sequence was found in a man aged 30-40 years in good health. Sequenced: naive CD4+ T cells sorted from blood. Subset described: CD45RA+ positively selected. DNA of the CDR3: TGCGCCAGCAGCCTATGGGACAGGGGGCCAGAGACCCAGTACTTC. Its protein product is CASSLWDRGPETQYF.